These T cell receptor beta chains were read from a single sample in a study of T cells in Graves' hyperthyroidism and ophthalmopathy. TCRdb re-derived calls from the multiplex PCR reads in MiXCR, one entry per CDR3 protein. The sample holds roughly 500,000 distinct CDR3 sequences, 46% seen once. Sequencing was done on a sample of peripheral blood or thyroid tissue (not recorded which). The receptors stem from an adult woman with Graves' disease, either hyperthyroidism or ophthalmopathy (not recorded which). Both conserved end residues are trimmed from each CDR3. Size is stated for part of the rows, as once, few or many counts, or as a class when the clone is expanded.

v_gene: TRBV5-1
abundance: NA
CDR3aa: ASSLERVGSPLH

v_gene: TRBV6-6
abundance: many
CDR3aa: ASSPTGGYYT

v_gene: TRBV10-3
abundance: NA
CDR3aa: ASSVGEDEAF

v_gene: TRBV7-2
abundance: NA
CDR3aa: ASSSLSLGGEKLF

v_gene: TRBV29-1
abundance: NA
CDR3aa: SVSGTGPAEQY

v_gene: TRBV5-4
abundance: NA
CDR3aa: ASSPRGPQETQY

v_gene: TRBV19
abundance: NA
CDR3aa: ASRNGGQETQY

v_gene: TRBV11-2
abundance: NA
CDR3aa: ASSLRPGGPGGETQY

v_gene: TRBV12-3/TRBV12-4
abundance: NA
CDR3aa: ASSPGTAFDEKLF

v_gene: TRBV5-1
abundance: NA
CDR3aa: ASSLPGRVNTEAF

v_gene: TRBV9
abundance: many
CDR3aa: ASKGGYSGNTIY

v_gene: TRBV10-3
abundance: few
CDR3aa: AIKGQGTEQY

v_gene: TRBV6-5
abundance: few
CDR3aa: ASSSPWDSFLGYT

v_gene: TRBV7-2
abundance: NA
CDR3aa: ASSLDRGRAF

v_gene: TRBV9
abundance: many
CDR3aa: ASSVRSAGSLYGYT

v_gene: TRBV19
abundance: many
CDR3aa: ATGQPVGTQH

v_gene: TRBV7-2
abundance: NA
CDR3aa: ASRGRQFGNQPQH

v_gene: TRBV24-1
abundance: NA
CDR3aa: ASRRIGEYGELF